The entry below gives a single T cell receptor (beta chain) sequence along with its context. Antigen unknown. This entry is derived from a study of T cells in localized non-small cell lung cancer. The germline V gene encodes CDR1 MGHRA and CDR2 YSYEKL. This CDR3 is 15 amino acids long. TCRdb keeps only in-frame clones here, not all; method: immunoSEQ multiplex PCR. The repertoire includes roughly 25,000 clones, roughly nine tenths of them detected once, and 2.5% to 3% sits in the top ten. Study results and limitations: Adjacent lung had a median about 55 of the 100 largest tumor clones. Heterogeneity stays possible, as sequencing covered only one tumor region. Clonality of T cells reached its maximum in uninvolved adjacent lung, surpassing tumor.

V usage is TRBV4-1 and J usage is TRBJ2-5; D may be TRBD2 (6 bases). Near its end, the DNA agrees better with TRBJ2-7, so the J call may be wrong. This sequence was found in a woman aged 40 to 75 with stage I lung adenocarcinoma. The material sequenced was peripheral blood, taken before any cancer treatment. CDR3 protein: CASSQIPGRHYEQYF. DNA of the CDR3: TGCGCCAGCAGCCAAATACCCGGGAGACACTACGAGCAGTACTTC.